The 20 T cell receptor beta chains reported below all come from one sample, sequenced in a study of a mutant IDH1 vaccine in newly diagnosed glioma. Time point given: baseline, week 1 (first vaccination visit). The treatment was: pre-vaccination baseline after standard-of-care therapy. Clones were read by immunoSEQ multiplex PCR, and TCRdb kept only the in-frame ones, dropping some. There are under 75,000 clones in the sample; about 91% occur only once, and about 2.5% lies in the top ten. This specimen was PBMCs, taken from a glioma patient treated with radiotherapy, temozolomide or both. These receptors were taken from a middle-aged man with glioma.

The rearrangement uses TRBV19 and TRBJ2-3; TRBD2 matches at 13 bases. V lost 6 bases to trimming and J lost 6 bases; unmatched junction nucleotides: 6. From germline, CDR1 is LNHDA and CDR2 SQIVND (reference sequence). The CDR3 has 15 residues. This CDR3 reads CASRPLAGGSDTQYF. The CDR3 DNA is TGTGCCAGTAGACCACTAGCGGGGGGGAGTGATACGCAGTATTTT.

The chain employs TRBV7-8 and TRBJ2-1; 10 bases align to TRBD1. Looked up from germline, CDR1 is SGHVS and CDR2 is FQNEAQ. This CDR3 contains 18 residues. V was clipped by 5 bases and J by 6 bases; unmatched bases: 16. For the CDR3, the DNA is TGTGCCAGCAGCCACCCCGCCCTGGGACAGGGGCGCGTCAATGAGCAGTTCTTC. Translated, it gives CASSHPALGQGRVNEQFF.

This clone was counted only a few times. The genes are TRBV9 and TRBJ1-3; D call uncertain. Per germline, CDR1 SGDLS and CDR2 YYNGEE. The CDR3 spans 16 residues. Trimming took 3 bases from V and 1 from J, leaving 14 bases between them. The CDR3 region is CASSAADSLSGNTIYF. The CDR3 DNA reads TGTGCCAGCAGCGCAGCGGACTCGCTGTCTGGAAACACCATATATTTT. Together with reference TRBV9 and TRBJ1-3, the CDR3 gives the full variable domain: DSGVTQTPKHLITATGQRVTLRCSPRSGDLSVYWYQQSLDQGLQFLIQYYNGEERAKGNILERFSAQQFPDLHSELNLSSLELGDSALYFCASSAADSLSGNTIYFGEGSWLTVV.

The chain has TRBV7-2 and TRBJ1-6; D is unclear. V dropped 3 bases and J dropped 11 bases, with 8 bases sitting between them. The CDR3 runs 12 residues. Germline V gene data show CDR1 as SGHTA and CDR2 as FQGNSA. CDR3 bases: TGTGCCAGCAGCTTTAGAGGCCCACCCCTCCACTTT. Residues: CASSFRGPPLHF. Based on the CDR3 plus reference TRBV7-2 and TRBJ1-6, the full variable domain is GAGVSQSPSNKVTEKGKDVELRCDPISGHTALYWYRQSLGQGLEFLIYFQGNSAPDKSGLPSDRFSAERTGGSVSTLTIQRTQQEDSAVYLCASSFRGPPLHFGNGTRLTVT.

This clone is a singleton in its sample. The gene calls are TRBV30 and TRBJ2-3, with D hard to call. The CDR3 runs 13 residues. Looked up from germline, CDR1 is GTSNPN and CDR2 is SVGIG (reference sequence). The V gene lost 4 bases and the J gene lost 1 base, with 9 bases spanning the gap. CDR3 DNA: TGTGCCTGGACACCTCTGGGCACAGATACGCAGTATTTT. Translating gives CAWTPLGTDTQYF. Using reference TRBV30 and TRBJ2-3 for the parts outside the CDR3, the full variable domain is SQTIHQWPATLVQPVGSPLSLECTVEGTSNPNLYWYRQAAGRGLQLLFYSVGIGQISSEVPQNLSASRPQDRQFILSSKKLLLSDSGFYLCAWTPLGTDTQYFGPGTRLTVL.

This clone has only one observation. V gene TRBV28 combines with J gene TRBJ1-2; 7 nucleotides match TRBD1. This CDR3 has 14 residues. Germline V CDR1 and CDR2: MDHEN, SYDVKM. J lost 2 bases, V lost 10 bases, and 10 bases had no gene match. The CDR3 is CAISSGTENYGYTF. The CDR3 DNA is TGTGCCATTTCCTCCGGGACAGAGAACTATGGCTACACCTTC.

The gene calls are TRBV5-1 and TRBJ2-1, with 7 bases matching TRBD2. This CDR3 spans 15 amino acids. Germline V gene data show CDR1 as SGHRS and CDR2 as YFSETQ. V trimming: 6 bases; J trimming: 0 bases; junction bases outside the gene matches: 6. In DNA, the CDR3 is TGCGCCAGCACCAGGAGGACTAGCTCCTACAATGAGCAGTTCTTC. Its translation is CASTRRTSSYNEQFF.

J is TRBJ2-1 and V is TRBV5-6; D may be TRBD1 (6 bases). Trimming removed 2 bases from V and 5 bases from J, with 11 bases in between. This CDR3 is built from 14 residues. Germline loops: CDR1 SGHDT, CDR2 YYEEEE. CDR3 coding DNA: TGTGCCAGCAGCTTTGGGACAACCGACAATGAGCAGTTCTTC. Protein product: CASSFGTTDNEQFF.

V and J are TRBV6-6 and TRBJ2-7; 10 positions match TRBD1. The closer fit of TRBJ2-5 to the DNA end suggests the J call may be wrong. Germline values: CDR1 MNHNY, CDR2 SVGAGI (reference sequence). The CDR3 consists of 15 residues. CDR3 region: CASSLTPGTGVTQYF. For the CDR3, the DNA is TGTGCCAGCAGCCTCACCCCCGGGACAGGGGTGACCCAGTACTTC.

This sequence joins TRBV19 and TRBJ2-2; 7 nucleotides align to TRBD1. The length of the CDR3 is 16 residues. Germline assignment: CDR1 LNHDA and CDR2 SQIVND (reference sequence). Losses at the gene ends were 3 bases for V and 0 bases for J; bases not matched to a gene: 4. The CDR3: CASSIRQGTNTGELFF. In nucleotides, the CDR3 is TGTGCCAGTAGTATCCGACAGGGAACGAACACCGGGGAGCTGTTTTTT.

The chain links TRBV30 to TRBJ2-3; D gene ambiguous. There are 15 residues in the CDR3. The V gene lost 0 bases and the J gene lost 0 bases, with 10 bases spanning the gap. CDR1 and CDR2 (germline): GTSNPN, SVGIG (reference sequence). CDR3 DNA sequence: TGTGCCTGGAGTGTTCTGTCACAGAGCACAGATACGCAGTATTTT. This translates into CAWSVLSQSTDTQYF.

The chain is built from TRBV30 and TRBJ2-7, with D unresolved. V lost 0 bases, J lost 3 bases, and 3 bases lay in between. Germline CDR1 and CDR2: GTSNPN and SVGIG (reference sequence). The CDR3 has 11 amino acids. The CDR3 DNA is TGTGCCTGGAGTGTGATCTACGAGCAGTACTTC. Protein sequence: CAWSVIYEQYF. Full variable domain (outside the CDR3, taken from reference TRBV30 and TRBJ2-7): SQTIHQWPATLVQPVGSPLSLECTVEGTSNPNLYWYRQAAGRGLQLLFYSVGIGQISSEVPQNLSASRPQDRQFILSSKKLLLSDSGFYLCAWSVIYEQYFGPGTRLTVT.

This chain connects TRBV13 to TRBJ2-7; 7 positions agree with TRBD1. Trimming removed 4 bases from V and 4 bases from J; junction bases left unmatched: 4. The CDR3 runs 13 residues. Per the germline V gene, CDR1 is PRHDT and CDR2 is FYEKMQ (reference sequence). The CDR3 coding sequence is TGTGCCAGCAGCTCGAGGGGGCGGTACGAGCAGTACTTC. The encoded protein is CASSSRGRYEQYF.

This clone was detected once. The chain has TRBV11-2 and TRBJ1-6, with D perhaps matching TRBD1 (6 bases). Trimming took off 5 bases at V and 5 bases at J, with 13 bases between the two ends. Germline V gene sequence: CDR1 SGHAT, CDR2 FQNNGV. This CDR3 contains 15 residues. The CDR3 sequence is CASSPWAGDNSPLHF. The DNA of the CDR3 is TGTGCCAGCAGCCCCTGGGCAGGGGATAATTCACCCCTCCACTTT.

The chain couples TRBV5-1 to TRBJ2-3; D unclear. Germline V gene lookup returns CDR1 SGHRS and CDR2 YFSETQ. V lost 0 bases to trimming and J lost 5 bases, with 10 bases between them. CDR3 size: 14 residues. CDR3 amino acids: CASSLVVGGDTQYF. The CDR3 DNA sequence: TGCGCCAGCAGCTTGGTAGTGGGTGGAGATACGCAGTATTTT.

V and J are TRBV5-1 and TRBJ1-1, with D perhaps TRBD1 (5 bases). The V gene lost 0 bases and the J gene lost 11 bases, with 20 bases spanning the gap. Germline V lookup: CDR1 SGHRS, CDR2 YFSETQ. The CDR3 loop spans 15 amino acids. The CDR3: CASSLDPASPPGAFF. The CDR3 coding sequence is TGCGCCAGCAGCTTGGATCCCGCCAGCCCACCAGGGGCTTTCTTT. Drawing the rest from reference TRBV5-1 and TRBJ1-1, the complete variable domain is KAGVTQTPRYLIKTRGQQVTLSCSPISGHRSVSWYQQTPGQGLQFLFEYFSETQRNKGNFPGRFSGRQFSNSRSEMNVSTLELGDSALYLCASSLDPASPPGAFFGQGTRLTVV.

V gene TRBV14 combines with J gene TRBJ2-7, with D perhaps matching TRBD1 (6 bases). The V and J ends lost 4 bases and 0 bases respectively, with 13 bases between them. Germline values: CDR1 SGHDN, CDR2 FVKESK. The CDR3 length is 15 residues. The CDR3 region is CASSPLQGYSYEQYF. CDR3 sequence (DNA): TGTGCCAGCAGCCCCCTACAGGGCTACTCCTACGAGCAGTACTTC.

The chain is built from TRBV9 and TRBJ2-7; D could derive from TRBD1 or TRBD2 (5 bases each). The CDR3 extends over 13 amino acids. V dropped 0 bases and J dropped 3 bases, with 7 bases sitting between them. Germline V gives CDR1 SGDLS, CDR2 YYNGEE. The CDR3 coding sequence is TGTGCCAGCAGCGTAGGGGACCGCTACGAGCAGTACTTC. The encoded protein is CASSVGDRYEQYF.

The DNA of the CDR3 is TGCGCCAGCAGCCCAGTGGGCCGGAAAGGAAACACCATATATTTT. Its translation is CASSPVGRKGNTIYF. This rearrangement joins TRBV4-1 to TRBJ1-3; D not certain. The V gene lost 4 bases and the J gene lost 4 bases, with 14 bases spanning the gap. Germline V CDR1 and CDR2: MGHRA, YSYEKL. This CDR3 comprises 15 residues.

The V gene is TRBV6-6, the J gene TRBJ1-1; the D is unclear. This CDR3 is 14 amino acids long. V lost 7 bases, J lost 1 base, and 13 bases lay in between. Germline V gene data show CDR1 as MNHNY and CDR2 as SVGAGI (reference sequence). CDR3 in amino acids: CASNPRTTNTEAFF. The CDR3, as DNA: TGTGCCAGCAACCCAAGGACGACGAACACTGAAGCTTTCTTT.